This T cell receptor beta chain came from a study of long-term antiretroviral therapy in people with HIV. Samples were assayed with immunoSEQ v3.0 at survey level. The repertoire was sequenced with immunoSEQ multiplex PCR; TCRdb's copy has only in-frame clones and lacks some. The profile covers 20,000 to 25,000 clones, with approximately 82% appearing a single time and over 6.5% taken by the ten largest. Germline CDR1 and CDR2: MNHNS and SASEGT. The ends were cut back, 2 bases at V and 5 bases at J, with 18 bases in the middle. This CDR3 has 16 residues. V and J are TRBV6-1 and TRBJ2-5, with D possibly being TRBD1 or TRBD2 (5 bases each). The clonotype comes from a man aged 45-60 years with HIV. The sequencing used unsorted PBMCs, collected at the start of antiretroviral therapy. DNA for the CDR3: TGTGCCAGCAGTGAACCCCGAAAGAGGGGTGGCGAGACCCAGTACTTC. Protein product: CASSEPRKRGGETQYF.